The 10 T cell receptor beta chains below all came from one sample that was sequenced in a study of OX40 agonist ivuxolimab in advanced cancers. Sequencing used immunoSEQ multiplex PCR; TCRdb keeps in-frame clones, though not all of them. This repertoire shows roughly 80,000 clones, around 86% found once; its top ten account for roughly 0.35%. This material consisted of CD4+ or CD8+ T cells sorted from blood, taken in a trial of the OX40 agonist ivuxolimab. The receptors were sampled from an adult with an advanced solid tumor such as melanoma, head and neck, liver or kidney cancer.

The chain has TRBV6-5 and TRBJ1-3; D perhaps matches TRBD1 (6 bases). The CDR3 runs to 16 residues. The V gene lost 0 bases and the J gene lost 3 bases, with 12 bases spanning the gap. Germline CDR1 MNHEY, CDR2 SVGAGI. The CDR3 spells CASSYSGGAYGNTIYF. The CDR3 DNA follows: TGTGCCAGCAGTTACTCCGGGGGCGCATATGGAAACACCATATATTTT.

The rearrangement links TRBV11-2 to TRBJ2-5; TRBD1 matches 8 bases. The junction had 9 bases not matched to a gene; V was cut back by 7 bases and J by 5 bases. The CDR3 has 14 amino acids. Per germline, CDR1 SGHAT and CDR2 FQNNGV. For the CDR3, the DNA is TGTGCCAGCAATAGGGCAGGGGGCAGGGAGACCCAGTACTTC. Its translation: CASNRAGGRETQYF.

The CDR3 here is CASSLVLRRVNSPLHF. Here the CDR3 DNA reads TGTGCCAGCAGCTTAGTCTTACGCAGGGTGAATTCACCCCTCCACTTT. The rearrangement uses TRBV7-8 and TRBJ1-6, with a tentative D call TRBD1 (5 bases). This CDR3 spans 16 amino acids. CDR1 is SGHVS, CDR2 FQNEAQ, per germline. Trimming pared 1 base from V and 7 bases from J, leaving 14 bases between. The variable domain in full, completed from reference TRBV7-8 and TRBJ1-6, reads GAGVSQSPRYKVAKRGQDVALRCDPISGHVSLFWYQQALGQGPEFLTYFQNEAQLDKSGLPSDRFFAERPEGSVSTLKIQRTQQEDSAVYLCASSLVLRRVNSPLHFGNGTRLTVT.

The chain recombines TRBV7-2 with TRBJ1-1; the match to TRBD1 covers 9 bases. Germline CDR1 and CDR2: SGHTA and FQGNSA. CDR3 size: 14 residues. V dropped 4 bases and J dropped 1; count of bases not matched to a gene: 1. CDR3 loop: CASSWDRANTEAFF. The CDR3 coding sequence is TGTGCCAGCAGCTGGGACAGGGCGAACACTGAAGCTTTCTTT.

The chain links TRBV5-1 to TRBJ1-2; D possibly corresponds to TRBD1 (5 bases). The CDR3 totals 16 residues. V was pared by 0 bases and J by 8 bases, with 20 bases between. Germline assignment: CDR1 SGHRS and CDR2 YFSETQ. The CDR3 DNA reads TGCGCCAGCAGCTTGGCCGGGGAGGGGCGCCGAGGAGGCTACACCTTC. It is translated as CASSLAGEGRRGGYTF.

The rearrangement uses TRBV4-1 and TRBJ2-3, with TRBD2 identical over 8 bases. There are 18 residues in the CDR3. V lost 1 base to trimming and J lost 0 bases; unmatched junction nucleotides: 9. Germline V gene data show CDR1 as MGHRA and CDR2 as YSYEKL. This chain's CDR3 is CASSQGLAAGASTDTQYF. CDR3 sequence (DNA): TGCGCCAGCAGCCAAGGGCTCGCAGCGGGAGCCAGCACAGATACGCAGTATTTT.

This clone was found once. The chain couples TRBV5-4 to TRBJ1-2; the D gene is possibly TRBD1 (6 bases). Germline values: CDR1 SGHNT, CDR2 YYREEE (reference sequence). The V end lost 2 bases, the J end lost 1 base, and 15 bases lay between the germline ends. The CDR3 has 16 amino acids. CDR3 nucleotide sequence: TGTGCCAGCAGCTTAGGGGGTAGGGCCCTTAACTATGGCTACACCTTC. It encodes CASSLGGRALNYGYTF.

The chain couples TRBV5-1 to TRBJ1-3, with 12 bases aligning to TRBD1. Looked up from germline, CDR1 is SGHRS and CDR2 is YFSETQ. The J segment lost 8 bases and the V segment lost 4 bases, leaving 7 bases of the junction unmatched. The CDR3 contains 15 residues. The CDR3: CASSLAGTGGDTIYF. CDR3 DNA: TGCGCCAGCAGCCTAGCCGGGACAGGGGGCGACACCATATATTTT.

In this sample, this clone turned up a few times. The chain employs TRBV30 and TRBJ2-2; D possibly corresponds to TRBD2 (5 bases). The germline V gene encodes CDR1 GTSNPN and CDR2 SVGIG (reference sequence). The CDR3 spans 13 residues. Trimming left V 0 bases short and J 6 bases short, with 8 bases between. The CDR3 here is CAWSVVASGELFF. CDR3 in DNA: TGTGCCTGGAGTGTAGTAGCGTCCGGGGAGCTGTTTTTT.

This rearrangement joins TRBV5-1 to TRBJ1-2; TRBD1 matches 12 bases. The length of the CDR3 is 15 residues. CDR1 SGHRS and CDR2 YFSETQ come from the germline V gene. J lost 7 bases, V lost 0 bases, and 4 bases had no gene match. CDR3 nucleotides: TGCGCCAGCAGCTTGGGGGACAGGGGGCGATCTGGCTACACCTTC. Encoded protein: CASSLGDRGRSGYTF.